This T cell receptor (beta chain) was identified during a study of OX40 agonist ivuxolimab in advanced cancers. About the investigation overall: Ivuxolimab, which targeted the costimulatory receptor OX40 (CD134), was an agonistic, fully human IgG2 monoclonal antibody. The dose-escalation cohort was almost 85% male with a mean age of around 62 years, ranging from roughly 23 to 80. The point of sequencing TCRbeta in the periphery was to test whether ivuxolimab changed TCR sequence diversity and drove clonal T-cell expansion. Of the roughly 54 dose-escalation patients, hepatocellular carcinoma was present in about 20, melanoma in around 15, renal cell carcinoma in 9 and head and neck cancer in 9. Patients were allowed to have had prior anti-PD-1, anti-PD-L1 or anti-CTLA-4 therapy, and around 37% of the dose-escalation patients had previously received checkpoint inhibitors. Partial responses occurred in three dose-escalation patients: two with cutaneous melanoma and one with hepatocellular carcinoma. The monotherapy dose-escalation portion (N of about 49 patients) of the phase I ivuxolimab trial is reported in the paper. Intravenous ivuxolimab was administered to patients every 2 weeks at six dose levels: 0.01, 0.1, 0.3, 1.5, 3 and 10 mg/kg.

A note on this clone: There is no known antigen for this receptor. No base-level quality is on record; no much larger clone is a single base apart.

Genomic DNA was extracted from sorted cells for sequencing of the TCRbeta CDR3 region. The immunoSEQ Assay was used for sequencing of TCRbeta CDR3 regions. The source is immuneACCESS, and TCRdb retained only in-frame sequences with V and J called. Part of the clones is not carried over; for the studies checked, unresolved V genes explain less than half of this, and the remainder is unexplained. Here the sample has approximately 63,000 clones; 79% occur a single time. The ten biggest clones cover under 13% of the sample. General conclusions and limits of the study: In partial responders in the 0.1-3.0 mg/kg groups, normalized peripheral clonal expansion was found to be among the lowest, especially among CD8+ T cells. The antigen specificity of the peripheral T cells that underwent clonal expansion was not determined. At doses of 0.1 to 3.0 mg/kg, clonal expansion of both CD4+ and CD8+ blood T cells was observed from baseline to week 6. Low levels of normalized T-cell clonal expansion were also seen in some nonresponding patients. After ivuxolimab, more expanded clones were found on average in CD8+ T cells than in CD4+ T cells.

The trial excluded patients who had a history of autoimmune disease or were on systemic immunosuppression. Peripheral blood for TCR sequencing was drawn from every dose cohort at baseline, at cycle 4 day 1 and at cycle 7 day 1. Samples came from an open-label, multicenter, first-in-human phase I dose-escalation trial of ivuxolimab. Adults with locally advanced or metastatic melanoma, renal cell, hepatocellular, or head and neck squamous cell carcinoma were enrolled in the trial. Before TCR sequencing, CD4+ and CD8+ T cells were separately sorted from peripheral blood. The germline V and J ends show losses of 2 bases and 0 bases respectively, and no gene match explains 5 bases of the junction. From the cysteine up to the phenylalanine, the CDR3 has a length of 16 residues. Of the read, only the CDR3 DNA is kept; its 48 bases are in frame from base 1. CDR1 and CDR2, per the germline V gene, are LGHNA and YSLEER.

The sequenced sample was CD4+ or CD8+ T cells sorted from blood, obtained in a trial of the OX40 agonist ivuxolimab. Recombination linked TRBV4-3 to TRBJ1-1, and 8 bases in between align with TRBD1. The clonotype originates from an adult with an advanced solid tumor such as melanoma, head and neck, liver or kidney cancer. The bases are TGCGCCAGCAGCCAATCCTCAGGGGGCGTGAACACTGAAGCTTTCTTT. The translation is CASSQSSGGVNTEAFF.